This T cell receptor beta chain is drawn from a study of blood T cell repertoires in COVID-19. About the study: Samples representing acute and convalescent COVID-19 were sourced from the United States, Italy and Spain. T cells, B-cell-depleted T cells, or PBMCs supplied cDNA or gDNA.

Germline V gene sequence: CDR1 MGHRA, CDR2 YSYEKL. V lost 1 base and J lost 0; bases outside the gene matches: 2. The CDR3 extends over 17 amino acids. Measured with immunoSEQ multiplex PCR; TCRdb has only the in-frame clones, and not every one. The table records 100,000 or so clones, about 89% of them present only once. The receptor was isolated from a man in his sixties with acute or convalescent COVID-19. The rearrangement links TRBV4-1 to TRBJ2-5, with 13 bases aligning to TRBD2. The specimen sequenced was peripheral blood. The CDR3 DNA sequence: TGCGCCAGCAGCCAAGGACTAGCGGGAGGCTACCAAGAGACCCAGTACTTC. It yields the protein CASSQGLAGGYQETQYF.